The 17 T cell receptor beta chains in this list originate from one sample, sequenced in a study of Ad26.COV2.S vaccination and SARS-CoV-2 variants. Specified treatment: some 19 received Ad26.COV2.S at low or high dose, single or two shots; 5 received placebo; per-sample allocation not given. Following the first vaccine or placebo injection, samples were taken on day 63. The assay was immunoSEQ multiplex PCR, and TCRdb's table has in-frame clones only and misses some. In the table there are roughly 400,000 clones, about 92% of which are singletons. The source was peripheral blood, collected in a trial of Ad26.COV2.S vaccine versus placebo. Every receptor here comes from a person between 18 and 65 years old who received the Ad26.COV2.S COVID-19 vaccine or a placebo.

The chain couples TRBV6-5 to TRBJ1-1, with TRBD1 as a possible D gene (5 bases). The CDR3 has 15 residues. V lost 4 bases and J 1 base, leaving 13 bases between the germline ends. Germline V CDR1 and CDR2: MNHEY, SVGAGI. The chain's CDR3 is CASSSHGTPNTEAFF. The DNA of the CDR3 is TGTGCCAGCAGTTCTCACGGGACTCCGAACACTGAAGCTTTCTTT.

The rearrangement joins TRBV27 to TRBJ2-7, with a possible D match to TRBD1 (5 bases). The germline V and J ends were trimmed by 2 bases and 9 bases, with 20 bases remaining between them. This CDR3 is 15 amino acids long. Germline V gene sequence: CDR1 MNHEY, CDR2 SMNVEV (reference sequence). The CDR3 DNA reads as TGTGCCAGCAGTTTAGGACCACAGGTCGTCTCCGGGCAGTACTTC. It yields the protein CASSLGPQVVSGQYF.

This sequence joins TRBV4-3 and TRBJ2-2; the match to TRBD1 covers 9 bases. This CDR3 has 16 residues. From germline, CDR1 is LGHNA and CDR2 YSLEER. The trim removed 2 bases at V and 6 bases at J, leaving 7 bases unmatched. In nucleotides, the CDR3 is TGCGCCAGCAGCCAACCCCCGGGACAGGGTGCCGGGGAGCTGTTTTTT. It translates to CASSQPPGQGAGELFF.

The chain links TRBV6-2 or TRBV6-3 to TRBJ1-6; D gene unclear. The V gene lost 2 bases and the J gene lost 7 bases, with 9 bases spanning the gap. The CDR3 is made up of 14 amino acids. The germline gives CDR1 MNHEY, CDR2 SVGEGT. The CDR3 reads CASSYGFSNSPLHF. The CDR3 region has the DNA TGTGCCAGCAGTTACGGCTTCTCCAATTCACCCCTCCACTTT.

Here the CDR3 DNA reads TGTGCCAGCAGTGAAACCCAATGGACAGGGTTTGGAAACACCATATATTTT. Protein: CASSETQWTGFGNTIYF. This chain uses TRBV6-1 with TRBJ1-3, with 8 nucleotides matching TRBD1. V lost 2 bases, J lost 3 bases, and 9 bases stayed unmatched. The CDR3 length is 17 residues. CDR1 is MNHNS, CDR2 SASEGT, per germline.

This chain uses TRBV27 with TRBJ1-2; D remains unclear. Germline V lookup: CDR1 MNHEY, CDR2 SMNVEV (reference sequence). This CDR3 is built from 16 residues. Trimming shortened V by 5 bases and J by 0 bases, and 16 bases separated the two germline ends. The CDR3 sequence is CASSPLGGISNYGYTF. The CDR3, as DNA: TGTGCCAGCAGTCCTCTGGGCGGTATATCTAACTATGGCTACACCTTC.

The V gene is TRBV5-6, the J gene TRBJ1-3, with no clear D. Trimming removed 0 bases at V and 3 bases at J, with 7 bases between. Germline assignment: CDR1 SGHDT and CDR2 YYEEEE. The CDR3 spans 14 residues. This chain's CDR3 is CASSLDRIGNTIYF. In DNA form, the CDR3 reads TGTGCCAGCAGCTTGGACCGCATTGGAAACACCATATATTTT.

The CDR3 reads CASSLVYRDTTRQYF. The CDR3 DNA sequence: TGCGCCAGCAGCTTGGTGTACAGGGATACTACGAGGCAGTACTTC. The chain couples TRBV5-1 to TRBJ2-7; possibly TRBD1 for D (6 bases). In germline, CDR1 is SGHRS, CDR2 YFSETQ. The CDR3 has 15 amino acids. Trimming cost V 0 bases and J 9 bases, with 19 bases left between them. The whole variable domain, filled in from reference TRBV5-1 and TRBJ2-7, reads KAGVTQTPRYLIKTRGQQVTLSCSPISGHRSVSWYQQTPGQGLQFLFEYFSETQRNKGNFPGRFSGRQFSNSRSEMNVSTLELGDSALYLCASSLVYRDTTRQYFGPGTRLTVT.

The V and J genes are TRBV2 and TRBJ2-7, with a weak D call TRBD1 (5 bases). Germline lookup yields CDR1 SNHLY and CDR2 FYNNEI. The ends were cut back, 6 bases at V and 6 bases at J, with 9 bases in the middle. The CDR3 has 11 residues. CDR3 amino acids: CASRSRAEQYF. CDR3 nucleotide sequence: TGTGCCAGCAGGTCCAGGGCCGAGCAGTACTTC.

The V call is TRBV30, the J call TRBJ2-1, with D possibly being TRBD2 (6 bases). The V gene lost 3 bases and the J gene lost 4 bases, with 13 bases spanning the gap. The CDR3 is 14 amino acids. Germline CDR1 is GTSNPN and CDR2 is SVGIG (reference sequence). CDR3 amino acids: CAWRWGAGYNEQFF. The CDR3 region has the DNA TGTGCCTGGAGGTGGGGTGCGGGATACAATGAGCAGTTCTTC.

CDR3 coding DNA: TGTGCCAGCAGGGGCCAGACATTACCGACTAACTATGGCTACACCTTC. It is translated as CASRGQTLPTNYGYTF. This chain connects TRBV6-6 to TRBJ1-2; D remains unclear. Trimming took off 6 bases at V and 0 bases at J, with 17 bases between the two ends. This CDR3 is 16 amino acids long. Germline values: CDR1 MNHNY, CDR2 SVGAGI (reference sequence).

The chain combines TRBV19 with TRBJ1-2; no reliable D call. Germline V CDR1 and CDR2: LNHDA, SQIVND (reference sequence). V lost 7 bases to trimming and J lost 8 bases, with 23 bases between them. The CDR3 covers 15 residues. The CDR3: CASNVGLDKVVGYTF. In DNA form, the CDR3 reads TGTGCCAGTAATGTTGGACTCGATAAAGTGGTCGGCTACACCTTC.

The chain is built from TRBV7-7 and TRBJ2-5; D tentatively reads TRBD1 or TRBD2 (6 bases each). The CDR3 has 13 amino acids. CDR1 and CDR2 from the germline V gene are SSHAT and FNYEAQ (reference sequence). V lost 5 bases to trimming and J lost 5 bases, with 12 bases between them. This CDR3 is CASSHTGTETQYF. The CDR3 DNA follows: TGTGCCAGCAGCCATACAGGGACTGAGACCCAGTACTTC. The full variable domain, with the rest looked up from reference TRBV7-7 and TRBJ2-5, is GAGVSQSPRYKVTKRGQDVTLRCDPISSHATLYWYQQALGQGPEFLTYFNYEAQPDKSGLPSDRFSAERPEGSISTLTIQRTEQRDSAMYRCASSHTGTETQYFGPGTRLLVL.

V and J are TRBV19 and TRBJ2-5; 8 bases agree with TRBD1. Germline V gene data show CDR1 as LNHDA and CDR2 as SQIVND (reference sequence). The CDR3 consists of 15 residues. J gave up 5 bases and V 4 bases, and 9 bases lay outside the gene matches. CDR3 in amino acids: CASSTPGQGRETQYF. DNA for the CDR3: TGTGCCAGTAGTACCCCTGGACAGGGAAGGGAGACCCAGTACTTC.

This chain joins TRBV6-5 and TRBJ1-1, with 8 bases fitting TRBD1. With 7 bases clipped from V and 4 bases from J, the junction kept 8 bases outside the gene matches. CDR1 and CDR2 (germline): MNHEY, SVGAGI. The length of the CDR3 is 14 residues. The CDR3 region is CASTRTGSSTEAFF. The CDR3 bases are TGTGCCAGCACTCGGACAGGGTCGAGCACTGAAGCTTTCTTT.

This clone showed up just once. In nucleotides, the CDR3 is TGTGCCAGCAGCTTAGGAGGGGCCGGAGTCCCTGCGAACACTGAAGCTTTCTTT. Protein sequence: CASSLGGAGVPANTEAFF. The chain links TRBV11-3 to TRBJ1-1, with a weak D call TRBD1 (5 bases). This CDR3 is built from 18 residues. V lost 1 base and J 1 base, leaving 19 bases between the germline ends. Germline lookup yields CDR1 SGHNT and CDR2 YENEEA.

The chain joins TRBV19 to TRBJ1-3; D remains unclear. This CDR3 has 13 residues. The germline V gene encodes CDR1 LNHDA and CDR2 SQIVND (reference sequence). V was pared by 1 base and J by 4 bases, with 5 bases between. The DNA of the CDR3 is TGTGCCAGTAGTATAGCGAACGGAAACACCATATATTTT. Protein sequence: CASSIANGNTIYF.